This entry is about one T cell receptor (beta chain). The repertoire was sequenced with immunoSEQ multiplex PCR; TCRdb's copy has only in-frame clones and lacks some. Here the sample spans roughly 60,000 clones, around 87% being singletons. Trimming left V 2 bases short and J 3 bases short, with 11 bases between. Looked up from germline, CDR1 is MDHEN and CDR2 is SYDVKM. The CDR3 runs to 15 residues. This entry belongs to a study of blood T cell repertoires in COVID-19. The overall study: PBMCs, B-cell-depleted T cells, or T cells were the source of the cDNA or gDNA that made up the material.

The chain joins TRBV28 to TRBJ1-5; tentatively, D is TRBD1 (6 bases). The source is a human donor with acute or convalescent COVID-19. The donor label of this sample is uncertain. Sample: peripheral blood. CDR3 sequence (DNA): TGTGCCAGCAGTTTAAGGCGACAGGTCAATCAGCCCCAGCATTTT. Its translation: CASSLRRQVNQPQHF.